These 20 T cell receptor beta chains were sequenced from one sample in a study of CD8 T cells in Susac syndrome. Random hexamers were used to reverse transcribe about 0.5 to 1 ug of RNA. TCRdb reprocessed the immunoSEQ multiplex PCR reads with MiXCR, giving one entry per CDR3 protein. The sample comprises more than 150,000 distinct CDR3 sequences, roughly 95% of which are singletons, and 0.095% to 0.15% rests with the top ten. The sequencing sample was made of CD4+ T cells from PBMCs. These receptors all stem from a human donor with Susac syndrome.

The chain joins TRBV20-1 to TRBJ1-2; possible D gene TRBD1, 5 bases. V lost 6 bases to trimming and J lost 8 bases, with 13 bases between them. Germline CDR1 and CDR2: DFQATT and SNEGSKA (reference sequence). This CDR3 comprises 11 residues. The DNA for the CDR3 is TGCAGTGCGACCGGGACCCCCGGCTACACCTTC. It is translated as CSATGTPGYTF.

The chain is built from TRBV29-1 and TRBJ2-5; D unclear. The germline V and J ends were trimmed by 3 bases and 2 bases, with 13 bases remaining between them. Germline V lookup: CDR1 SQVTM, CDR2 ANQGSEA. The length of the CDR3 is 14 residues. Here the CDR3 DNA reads TGCAGCGTTGATCTCAGCGCTGCTCAAGAGACCCAGTACTTC. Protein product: CSVDLSAAQETQYF.

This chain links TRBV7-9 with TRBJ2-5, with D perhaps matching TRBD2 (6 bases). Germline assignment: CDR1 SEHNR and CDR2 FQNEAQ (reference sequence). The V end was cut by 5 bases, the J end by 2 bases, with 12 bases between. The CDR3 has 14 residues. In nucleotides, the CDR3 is TGTGCCAGCAGCCCCCTCGGGGGTCAAGAGACCCAGTACTTC. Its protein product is CASSPLGGQETQYF. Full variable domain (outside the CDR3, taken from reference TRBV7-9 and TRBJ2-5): DTGVSQNPRHKITKRGQNVTFRCDPISEHNRLYWYRQTLGQGPEFLTYFQNEAQLEKSRLLSDRFSAERPKGSFSTLEIQRTEQGDSAMYLCASSPLGGQETQYFGPGTRLLVL.

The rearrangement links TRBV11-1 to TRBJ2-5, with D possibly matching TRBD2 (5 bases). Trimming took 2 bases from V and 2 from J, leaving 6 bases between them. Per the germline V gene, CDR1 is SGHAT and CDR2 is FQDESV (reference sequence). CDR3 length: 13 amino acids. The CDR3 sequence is CASSLWEQETQYF. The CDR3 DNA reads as TGTGCCAGCAGCTTATGGGAGCAAGAGACCCAGTACTTC.

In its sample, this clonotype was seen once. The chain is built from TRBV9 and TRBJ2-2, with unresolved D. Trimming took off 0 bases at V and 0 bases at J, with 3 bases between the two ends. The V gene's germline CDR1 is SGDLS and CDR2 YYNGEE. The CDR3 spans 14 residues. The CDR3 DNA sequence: TGTGCCAGCAGCGTAGATACGAACACCGGGGAGCTGTTTTTT. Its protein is CASSVDTNTGELFF.

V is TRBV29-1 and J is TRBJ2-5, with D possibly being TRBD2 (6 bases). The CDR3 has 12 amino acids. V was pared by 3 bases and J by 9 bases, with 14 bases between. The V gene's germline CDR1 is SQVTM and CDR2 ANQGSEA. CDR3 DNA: TGCAGCGTTGATCGAGTAGGGGAGGCCCAGTACTTC. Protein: CSVDRVGEAQYF.

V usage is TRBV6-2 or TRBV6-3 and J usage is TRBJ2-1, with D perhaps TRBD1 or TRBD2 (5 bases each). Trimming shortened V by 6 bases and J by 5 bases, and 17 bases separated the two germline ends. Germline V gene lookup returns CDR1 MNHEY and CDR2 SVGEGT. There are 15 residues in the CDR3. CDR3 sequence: CASRPWGRDNNEQFF. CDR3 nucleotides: TGTGCCAGCAGACCTTGGGGACGCGACAACAATGAGCAGTTCTTC.

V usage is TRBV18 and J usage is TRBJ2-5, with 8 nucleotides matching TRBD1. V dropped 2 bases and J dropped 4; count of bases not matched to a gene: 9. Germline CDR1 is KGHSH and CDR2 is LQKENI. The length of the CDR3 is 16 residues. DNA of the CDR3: TGTGCCAGCTCACCATCGATAGGACAGGGAGGAGAGACCCAGTACTTC. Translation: CASSPSIGQGGETQYF.

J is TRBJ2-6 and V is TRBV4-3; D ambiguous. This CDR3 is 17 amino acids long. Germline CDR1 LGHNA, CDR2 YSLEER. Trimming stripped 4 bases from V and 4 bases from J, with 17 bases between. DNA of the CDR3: TGCGCCAGCAGCCCTAACCCAACAGCGTCCGGGGCCAACGTCCTGACTTTC. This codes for CASSPNPTASGANVLTF.

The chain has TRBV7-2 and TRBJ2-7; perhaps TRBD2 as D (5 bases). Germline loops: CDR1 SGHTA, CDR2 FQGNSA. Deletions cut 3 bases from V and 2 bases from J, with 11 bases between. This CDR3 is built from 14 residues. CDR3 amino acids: CASSFNGIPYEQYV. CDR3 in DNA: TGTGCCAGCAGCTTCAACGGGATACCCTACGAGCAGTACGTC.

The CDR3 bases are TGTGCCAGCAGCCGGCAGGGGGTAGGGAGCTACACCTTC. Protein: CASSRQGVGSYTF. V is TRBV3-1 and J is TRBJ1-2; 7 nucleotides match TRBD1. Germline assignment: CDR1 LGHDT and CDR2 YNNKEL (reference sequence). CDR3 length: 13 residues. V trimming: 4 bases; J trimming: 9 bases; junction bases outside the gene matches: 8.

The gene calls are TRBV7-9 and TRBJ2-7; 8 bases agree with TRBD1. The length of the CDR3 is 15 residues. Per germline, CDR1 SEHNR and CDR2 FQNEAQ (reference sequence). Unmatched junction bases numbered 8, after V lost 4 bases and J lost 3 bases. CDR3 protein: CASSSSGTGDYEQYF. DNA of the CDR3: TGTGCCAGCAGCTCCTCCGGGACAGGTGACTACGAGCAGTACTTC.

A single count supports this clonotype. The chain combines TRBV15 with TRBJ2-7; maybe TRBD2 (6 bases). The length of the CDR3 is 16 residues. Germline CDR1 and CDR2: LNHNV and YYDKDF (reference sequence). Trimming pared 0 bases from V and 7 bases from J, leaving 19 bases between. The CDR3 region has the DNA TGTGCCACCAGCAGAGATTACGGGACTCCGTCGCGTGAGCAGTACTTC. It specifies CATSRDYGTPSREQYF. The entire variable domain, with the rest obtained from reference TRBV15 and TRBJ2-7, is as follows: DAMVIQNPRYQVTQFGKPVTLSCSQTLNHNVMYWYQQKSSQAPKLLFHYYDKDFNNEADTPDNFQSRRPNTSFCFLDIRSPGLGDTAMYLCATSRDYGTPSREQYFGPGTRLTVT.

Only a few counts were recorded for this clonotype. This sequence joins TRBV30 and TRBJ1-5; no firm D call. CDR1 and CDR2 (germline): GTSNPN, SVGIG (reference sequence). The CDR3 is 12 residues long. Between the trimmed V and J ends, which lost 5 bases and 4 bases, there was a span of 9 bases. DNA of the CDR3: TGTGCCTGGGGAGCCGCTAATCAGCCCCAGCATTTT. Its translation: CAWGAANQPQHF.

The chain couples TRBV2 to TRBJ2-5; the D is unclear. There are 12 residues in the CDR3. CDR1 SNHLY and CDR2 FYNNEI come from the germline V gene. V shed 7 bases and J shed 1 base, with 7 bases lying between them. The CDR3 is CASKRTQETQYF. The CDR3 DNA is TGTGCCAGCAAAAGGACCCAAGAGACCCAGTACTTC.

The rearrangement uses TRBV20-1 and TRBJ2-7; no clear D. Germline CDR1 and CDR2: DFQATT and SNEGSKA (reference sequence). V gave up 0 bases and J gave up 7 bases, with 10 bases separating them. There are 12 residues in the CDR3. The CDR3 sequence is CSARDQGIEQYF. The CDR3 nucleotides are TGCAGTGCTAGAGATCAAGGCATAGAGCAGTACTTC.

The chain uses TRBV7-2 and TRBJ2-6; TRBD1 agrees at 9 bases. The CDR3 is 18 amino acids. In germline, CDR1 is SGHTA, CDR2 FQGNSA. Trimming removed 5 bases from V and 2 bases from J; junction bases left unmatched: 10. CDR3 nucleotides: TGTGCCAGCAGCGCGCGGTGGACAGGGGATCCTGGGGCCAACGTCCTGACTTTC. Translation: CASSARWTGDPGANVLTF.

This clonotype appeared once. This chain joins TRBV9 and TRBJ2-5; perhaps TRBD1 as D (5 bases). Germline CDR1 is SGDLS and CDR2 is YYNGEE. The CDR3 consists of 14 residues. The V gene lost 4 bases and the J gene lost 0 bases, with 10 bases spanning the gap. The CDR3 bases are TGTGCCAGCAGCCCAGGGCTGTACCAAGAGACCCAGTACTTC. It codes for CASSPGLYQETQYF.

This CDR3 is CSVGIAGDTQYF. The CDR3 nucleotides are TGCAGCGTTGGAATTGCCGGGGATACGCAGTATTTT. The chain links TRBV29-1 to TRBJ2-3; no clear D. V dropped 4 bases and J dropped 6 bases, with 11 bases sitting between them. Germline CDR1 is SQVTM and CDR2 is ANQGSEA. The CDR3 contains 12 residues.

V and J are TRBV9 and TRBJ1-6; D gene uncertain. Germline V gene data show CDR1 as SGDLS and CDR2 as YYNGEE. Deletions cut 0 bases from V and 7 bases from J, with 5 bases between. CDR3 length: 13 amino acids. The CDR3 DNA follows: TGTGCCAGCAGCGTAGAAGGGAATTCACCCCTCCACTTT. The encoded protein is CASSVEGNSPLHF.